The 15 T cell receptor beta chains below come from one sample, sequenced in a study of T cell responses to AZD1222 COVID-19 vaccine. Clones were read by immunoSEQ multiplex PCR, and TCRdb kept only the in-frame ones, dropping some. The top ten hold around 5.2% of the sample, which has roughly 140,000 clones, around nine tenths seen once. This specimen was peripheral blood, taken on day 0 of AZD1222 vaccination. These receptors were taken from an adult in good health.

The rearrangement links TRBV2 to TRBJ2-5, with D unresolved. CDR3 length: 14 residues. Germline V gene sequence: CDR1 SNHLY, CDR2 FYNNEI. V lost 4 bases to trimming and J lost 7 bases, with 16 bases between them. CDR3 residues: CASSAVGRFGTQYF. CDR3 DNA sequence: TGTGCCAGCAGTGCCGTAGGCAGGTTTGGGACCCAGTACTTC.

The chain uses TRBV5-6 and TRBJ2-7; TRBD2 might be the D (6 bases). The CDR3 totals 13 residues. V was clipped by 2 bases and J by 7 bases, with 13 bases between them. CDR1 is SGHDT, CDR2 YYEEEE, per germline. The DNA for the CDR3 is TGTGCCAGCAGCTTCGGGAATCGGGAGGAGCAGTACTTC. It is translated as CASSFGNREEQYF.

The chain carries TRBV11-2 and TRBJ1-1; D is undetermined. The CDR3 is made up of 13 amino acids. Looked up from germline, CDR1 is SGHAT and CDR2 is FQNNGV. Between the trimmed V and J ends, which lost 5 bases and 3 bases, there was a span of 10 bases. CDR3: CASSASSYTEAFF. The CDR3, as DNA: TGTGCCAGCAGCGCAAGTTCTTACACTGAAGCTTTCTTT. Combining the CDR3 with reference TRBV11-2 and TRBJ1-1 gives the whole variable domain EAGVAQSPRYKIIEKRQSVAFWCNPISGHATLYWYQQILGQGPKLLIQFQNNGVVDDSQLPKDRFSAERLKGVDSTLKIQPAKLEDSAVYLCASSASSYTEAFFGQGTRLTVV.

The CDR3 DNA is TGTGCCAGCGCCTTTGGTCTGGGCGGGGTAAATGAGCAGTTCTTC. It yields the protein CASAFGLGGVNEQFF. V usage is TRBV11-2 and J usage is TRBJ2-1; tentatively, D is TRBD2 (6 bases). The V and J ends lost 8 bases and 7 bases respectively, with 21 bases between them. The CDR3 is 15 amino acids. Looked up from germline, CDR1 is SGHAT and CDR2 is FQNNGV.

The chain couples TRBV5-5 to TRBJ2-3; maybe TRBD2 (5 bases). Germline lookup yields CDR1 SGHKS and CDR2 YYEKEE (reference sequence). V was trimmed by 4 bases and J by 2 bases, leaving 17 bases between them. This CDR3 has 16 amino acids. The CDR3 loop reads CASSPLGVLLTDTQYF. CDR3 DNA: TGTGCCAGCAGCCCGCTCGGGGTTTTACTCACAGATACGCAGTATTTT.

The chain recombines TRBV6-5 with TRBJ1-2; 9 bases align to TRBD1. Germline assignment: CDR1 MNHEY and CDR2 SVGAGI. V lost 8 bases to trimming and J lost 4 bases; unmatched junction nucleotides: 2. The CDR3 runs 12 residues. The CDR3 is CASGQGFYGYTF. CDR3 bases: TGTGCCAGCGGACAGGGGTTCTATGGCTACACCTTC.

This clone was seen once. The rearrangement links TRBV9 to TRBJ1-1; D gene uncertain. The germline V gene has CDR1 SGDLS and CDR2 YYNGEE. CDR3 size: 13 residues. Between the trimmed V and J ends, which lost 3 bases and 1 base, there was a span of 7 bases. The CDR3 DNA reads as TGTGCCAGCAGCGGCCTGGGGAACACTGAAGCTTTCTTT. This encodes CASSGLGNTEAFF.

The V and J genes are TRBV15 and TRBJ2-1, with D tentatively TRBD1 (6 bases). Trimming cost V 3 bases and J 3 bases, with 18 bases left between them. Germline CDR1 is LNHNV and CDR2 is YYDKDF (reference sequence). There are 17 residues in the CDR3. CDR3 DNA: TGTGCCACCAGCAGTCTTTCTCTGACACAGGGCTACAATGAGCAGTTCTTC. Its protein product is CATSSLSLTQGYNEQFF. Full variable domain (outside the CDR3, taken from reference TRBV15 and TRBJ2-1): DAMVIQNPRYQVTQFGKPVTLSCSQTLNHNVMYWYQQKSSQAPKLLFHYYDKDFNNEADTPDNFQSRRPNTSFCFLDIRSPGLGDTAMYLCATSSLSLTQGYNEQFFGPGTRLTVL.

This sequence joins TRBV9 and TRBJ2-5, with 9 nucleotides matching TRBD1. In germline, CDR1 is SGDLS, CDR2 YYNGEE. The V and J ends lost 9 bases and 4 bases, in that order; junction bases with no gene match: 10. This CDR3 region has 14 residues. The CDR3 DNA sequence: TGTGCCATTCGAGGGGGACAGGGCAGAGAGACCCAGTACTTC. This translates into CAIRGGQGRETQYF.

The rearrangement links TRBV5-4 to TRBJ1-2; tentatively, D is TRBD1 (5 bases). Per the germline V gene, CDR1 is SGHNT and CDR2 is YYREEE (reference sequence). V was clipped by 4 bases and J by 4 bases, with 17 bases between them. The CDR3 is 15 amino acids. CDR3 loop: CASSQMSRATYGYTF. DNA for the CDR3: TGTGCCAGCAGCCAAATGTCCAGGGCCACCTATGGCTACACCTTC. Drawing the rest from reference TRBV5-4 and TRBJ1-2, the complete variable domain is ETGVTQSPTHLIKTRGQQVTLRCSSQSGHNTVSWYQQALGQGPQFIFQYYREEENGRGNFPPRFSGLQFPNYSSELNVNALELDDSALYLCASSQMSRATYGYTFGSGTRLTVV.

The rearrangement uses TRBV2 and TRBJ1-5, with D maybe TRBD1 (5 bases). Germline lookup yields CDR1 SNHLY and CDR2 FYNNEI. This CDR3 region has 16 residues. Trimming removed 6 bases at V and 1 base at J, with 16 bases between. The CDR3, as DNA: TGTGCCAGCAGCAGGATCTCCGGGGGGAGCAATCAGCCCCAGCATTTT. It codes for CASSRISGGSNQPQHF.

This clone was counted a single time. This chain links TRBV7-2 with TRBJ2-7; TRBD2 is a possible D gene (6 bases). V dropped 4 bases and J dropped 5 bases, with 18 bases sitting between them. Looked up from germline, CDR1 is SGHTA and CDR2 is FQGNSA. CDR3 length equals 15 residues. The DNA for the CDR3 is TGTGCCAGCAGCTCCGGGTGGCGGGATATCGACGAGCAGTACTTC. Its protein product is CASSSGWRDIDEQYF.

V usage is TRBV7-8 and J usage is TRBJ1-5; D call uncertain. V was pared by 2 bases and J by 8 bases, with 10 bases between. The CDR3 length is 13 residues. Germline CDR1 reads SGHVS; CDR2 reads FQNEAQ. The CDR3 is CASSLILGEPQHF. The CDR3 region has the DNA TGTGCCAGCAGCTTAATACTGGGAGAGCCCCAGCATTTT.

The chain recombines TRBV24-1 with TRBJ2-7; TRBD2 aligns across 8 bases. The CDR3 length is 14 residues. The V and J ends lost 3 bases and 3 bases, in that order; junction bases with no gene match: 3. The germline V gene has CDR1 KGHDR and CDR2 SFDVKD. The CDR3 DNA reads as TGTGCCACCAGTGATCGGGGGGGCGGCTACGAGCAGTACTTC. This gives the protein CATSDRGGGYEQYF.

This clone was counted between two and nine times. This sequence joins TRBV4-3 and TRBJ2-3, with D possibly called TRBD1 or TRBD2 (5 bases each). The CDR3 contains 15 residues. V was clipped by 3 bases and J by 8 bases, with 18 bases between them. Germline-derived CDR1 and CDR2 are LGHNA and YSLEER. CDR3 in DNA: TGCGCCAGCAGCCAGGGACGGACCGCTCCCTTTACGCAGTATTTT. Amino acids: CASSQGRTAPFTQYF.